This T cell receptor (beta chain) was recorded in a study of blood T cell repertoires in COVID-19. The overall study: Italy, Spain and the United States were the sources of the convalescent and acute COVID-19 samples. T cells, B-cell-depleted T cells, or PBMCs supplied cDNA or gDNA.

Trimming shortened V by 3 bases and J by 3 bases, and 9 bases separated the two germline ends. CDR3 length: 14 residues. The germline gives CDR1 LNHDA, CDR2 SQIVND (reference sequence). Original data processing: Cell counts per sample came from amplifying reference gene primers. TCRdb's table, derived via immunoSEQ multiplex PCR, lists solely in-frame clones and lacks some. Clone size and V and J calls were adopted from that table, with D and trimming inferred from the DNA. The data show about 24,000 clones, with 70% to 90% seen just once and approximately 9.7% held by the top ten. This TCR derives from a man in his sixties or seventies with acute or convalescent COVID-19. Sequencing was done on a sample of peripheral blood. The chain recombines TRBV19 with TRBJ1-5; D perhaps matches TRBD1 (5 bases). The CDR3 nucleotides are TGTGCCAGTAGTATTACAGGTCCCAATCAGCCCCAGCATTTT. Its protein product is CASSITGPNQPQHF.